These 32 T cell receptor beta chains originate from one sample sequenced in a study of patients and donors after allogeneic stem cell transplantation. TCRdb used MiXCR to reprocess the RT-PCR reads, holding one entry per CDR3 protein. The data hold about 24,000 distinct CDR3 sequences, with approximately 42% observed a single time. The sequencing sample was made of blood, either unsorted or a sorted T cell fraction (not recorded which). Receptors were obtained from a human donor who was either an allogeneic HSCT recipient or a stem cell or donor lymphocyte infusion donor (not recorded which). It is not recorded whose cells these are; they may come from a transplant donor.

This clonotype appeared a few times. The chain has TRBV5-1 and TRBJ1-2, with TRBD1 as a possible D gene (5 bases). The CDR3 sequence is 14 residues long. CDR1 SGHRS and CDR2 YFSETQ come from the germline V gene. V was trimmed by 2 bases and J by 3 bases, leaving 11 bases between them. The DNA for the CDR3 is TGCGCCAGCAGCTTAACAGGAGAATACTATGGCTACACCTTC. The encoded protein is CASSLTGEYYGYTF.

The J gene is TRBJ2-1, the V gene TRBV5-1; D possibly uses TRBD1 or TRBD2 (5 bases each). CDR1 and CDR2 from the germline V gene are SGHRS and YFSETQ. The CDR3 contains 13 residues. Trimming pared 4 bases from V and 6 bases from J, leaving 11 bases between. The DNA for the CDR3 is TGCGCCAGCAGCGCGGACGGGGCCAATGAGCAGTTCTTC. Its protein product is CASSADGANEQFF.

The chain uses TRBV7-9 and TRBJ1-4; D is ambiguous. The length of the CDR3 is 14 residues. V gave up 3 bases and J gave up 3 bases, with 8 bases separating them. The germline CDR1 and CDR2 sequences are SEHNR and FQNEAQ (reference sequence). CDR3 nucleotide sequence: TGTGCCAGCAGCTTGGCGGGGTCTAATGAAAAACTGTTTTTT. It is translated as CASSLAGSNEKLFF. Full variable domain (remainder filled in from reference TRBV7-9 and TRBJ1-4): DTGVSQNPRHKITKRGQNVTFRCDPISEHNRLYWYRQTLGQGPEFLTYFQNEAQLEKSRLLSDRFSAERPKGSFSTLEIQRTEQGDSAMYLCASSLAGSNEKLFFGSGTQLSVL.

This clonotype was observed a handful of times. J is TRBJ1-6 and V is TRBV20-1; TRBD1 agrees at 7 bases. V dropped 2 bases and J dropped 6; count of bases not matched to a gene: 4. Germline V gene lookup returns CDR1 DFQATT and CDR2 SNEGSKA (reference sequence). The CDR3 extends over 14 amino acids. The CDR3: CSARKGQTNSPLHF. Written as DNA, the CDR3 is TGCAGTGCTAGAAAGGGACAGACTAATTCACCCCTCCACTTT.

The chain has TRBV5-1 and TRBJ2-5; the D gene is possibly TRBD2 (6 bases). Trimming cost V 2 bases and J 5 bases, with 13 bases left between them. The germline gives CDR1 SGHRS, CDR2 YFSETQ. The CDR3 covers 14 residues. As DNA, the CDR3 is TGCGCCAGCAGCTTAGCGGGCGTAACTGAGACCCAGTACTTC. Encoded protein: CASSLAGVTETQYF.

The chain links TRBV5-1 to TRBJ2-7, with a weak D call TRBD1 (5 bases). CDR1 and CDR2 (germline): SGHRS, YFSETQ. The CDR3 runs to 15 residues. Deletions cut 0 bases from V and 3 bases from J, with 13 bases between. As DNA, the CDR3 is TGCGCCAGCAGCTTGGTAGGGGCCTCTCACTACGAGCAGTACTTC. This codes for CASSLVGASHYEQYF.

This clonotype was detected only a few times. The chain carries TRBV7-6 and TRBJ1-2; the D gene is possibly TRBD1 (5 bases). V was trimmed by 2 bases and J by 7 bases, leaving 11 bases between them. The V gene's germline CDR1 is SGHVS and CDR2 FNYEAQ. This CDR3 region has 13 residues. The CDR3 DNA is TGTGCCAGCAGCTTACGCAGGGAAAGTGGCTACACCTTC. This gives the protein CASSLRRESGYTF. Using reference TRBV7-6 and TRBJ1-2 for the parts outside the CDR3, the full variable domain is GAGVSQSPRYKVTKRGQDVALRCDPISGHVSLYWYRQALGQGPEFLTYFNYEAQQDKSGLPNDRFSAERPEGSISTLTIQRTEQRDSAMYRCASSLRRESGYTFGSGTRLTVV.

The chain employs TRBV5-1 and TRBJ1-5; D perhaps matches TRBD1 (6 bases). Germline lookup yields CDR1 SGHRS and CDR2 YFSETQ. V lost 3 bases and J 2 bases, leaving 12 bases between the germline ends. The CDR3 is made up of 15 amino acids. The CDR3 is CASSWGTSGNQPQHF. In DNA form, the CDR3 reads TGCGCCAGCAGCTGGGGGACATCAGGCAATCAGCCCCAGCATTTT.

The gene calls are TRBV5-1 and TRBJ1-2; D ambiguous. The CDR3 has 14 amino acids. Looked up from germline, CDR1 is SGHRS and CDR2 is YFSETQ. Trimming shortened V by 4 bases and J by 4 bases, and 14 bases separated the two germline ends. CDR3 residues: CASSPDGELYGYTF. The CDR3 nucleotides read TGCGCCAGCAGCCCAGACGGCGAGCTCTATGGCTACACCTTC.

In this sample, this clonotype turned up many times. This rearrangement joins TRBV4-2 to TRBJ1-5; D is possibly TRBD1 (5 bases). The CDR3 runs to 14 residues. Germline CDR1 reads LGHNA; CDR2 reads YNFKEQ. Trimming pared 5 bases from V and 2 bases from J, leaving 10 bases between. The CDR3 DNA sequence: TGTGCCAGCAGCGACAGTAGGGGCAATCAGCCCCAGCATTTT. Translated: CASSDSRGNQPQHF.

The genes are TRBV5-1 and TRBJ1-1; perhaps TRBD1 as D (6 bases). CDR1 SGHRS and CDR2 YFSETQ come from the germline V gene. Trimming stripped 2 bases from V and 5 bases from J, with 10 bases between. CDR3 length equals 13 residues. The CDR3 is CASSLQGGTEAFF. DNA of the CDR3: TGCGCCAGCAGCTTACAGGGAGGGACTGAAGCTTTCTTT.

The chain couples TRBV12-3 or TRBV12-4 to TRBJ1-6; D is undetermined. This CDR3 is built from 15 residues. Trimming removed 6 bases from V and 7 bases from J, with 16 bases in between. This CDR3 reads CASSARPGGNSPLHF. CDR3 sequence (DNA): TGTGCCAGCAGCGCCCGACCCGGCGGGAATTCACCCCTCCACTTT.

The chain uses TRBV2 and TRBJ2-3; weak D call: TRBD1 (6 bases). Germline V lookup: CDR1 SNHLY, CDR2 FYNNEI. This CDR3 contains 17 residues. V was shortened by 2 bases and J by 3 bases, with 18 bases between the two germline ends. CDR3 in DNA: TGTGCCAGCAGTGAAAATTGGCAGGGGTTGGTTACAGATACGCAGTATTTT. It specifies CASSENWQGLVTDTQYF.

This clonotype has just a few counts. The rearrangement links TRBV28 to TRBJ2-5; D may be TRBD1 (6 bases). Trimming took off 5 bases at V and 5 bases at J, with 27 bases between the two ends. The length of the CDR3 is 18 residues. Per germline, CDR1 MDHEN and CDR2 SYDVKM. CDR3 nucleotide sequence: TGTGCCAGCAGTGCAAGACCCCGTTTTCAGGGGAATATGGAGACCCAGTACTTC. Protein product: CASSARPRFQGNMETQYF.

This clonotype was detected ten times or more. The J gene is TRBJ1-2, the V gene TRBV3-1; D remains unclear. Per the germline V gene, CDR1 is LGHDT and CDR2 is YNNKEL (reference sequence). V dropped 2 bases and J dropped 8 bases, with 9 bases sitting between them. The CDR3 is 12 residues long. The CDR3 is CASSQRGQGYTF. CDR3 nucleotide sequence: TGTGCCAGCAGCCAACGAGGGCAGGGCTACACCTTC.

The chain carries TRBV7-8 and TRBJ1-4; D is unclear. The CDR3 covers 13 residues. Germline V CDR1 and CDR2: SGHVS, FQNEAQ. V was shortened by 1 base and J by 8 bases, with 8 bases between the two germline ends. CDR3 nucleotides: TGTGCCAGCAGCTTAGACCCTTCCGAAAAACTGTTTTTT. Translating it yields CASSLDPSEKLFF.

The chain is built from TRBV28 and TRBJ2-2, with D possibly matching TRBD2 (6 bases). Germline lookup yields CDR1 MDHEN and CDR2 SYDVKM. The CDR3 is 15 amino acids. V gave up 1 base and J gave up 1 base, with 7 bases separating them. CDR3 DNA: TGTGCCAGCAGTTTATTGCGGGAGAACACCGGGGAGCTGTTTTTT. This codes for CASSLLRENTGELFF.

The chain carries TRBV7-8 and TRBJ2-2; 12 bases fit TRBD2. This CDR3 is 16 amino acids long. Per the germline V gene, CDR1 is SGHVS and CDR2 is FQNEAQ. The V gene end was trimmed by 0 bases and the J gene end by 6 bases; junction bases not matched to a gene: 2. The CDR3 DNA reads TGTGCCAGCAGCTTAGCGGCTAGCGGGAGGGCCGGGGAGCTGTTTTTT. It encodes CASSLAASGRAGELFF.

V is TRBV5-6 and J is TRBJ1-4, with 8 bases fitting TRBD1. Looked up from germline, CDR1 is SGHDT and CDR2 is YYEEEE. The CDR3 sequence is 14 residues long. The trim removed 5 bases at V and 2 bases at J, leaving 2 bases unmatched. The CDR3 DNA is TGTGCCAGCAGGCGGACAGGGACTAATGAAAAACTGTTTTTT. Translation gives CASRRTGTNEKLFF.

This clonotype was recorded only once. This chain uses TRBV7-8 with TRBJ1-2; 8 bases match TRBD1. V shed 2 bases and J 2 bases; nucleotides not matched to a gene: 7. This CDR3 comprises 16 residues. CDR1 is SGHVS, CDR2 FQNEAQ, per germline. CDR3 bases: TGTGCCAGCAGCTTATACCACAGGGGGAGGAACTATGGCTACACCTTC. Its translation: CASSLYHRGRNYGYTF.

This chain joins TRBV5-4 and TRBJ2-4; 8 bases align to TRBD2. CDR3 length: 13 residues. CDR1 and CDR2 from the germline V gene are SGHNT and YYREEE (reference sequence). Trimming took 3 bases from V and 8 from J; bases not matched to a gene: 4. The CDR3 DNA reads TGTGCCAGCAGCTCCGGGACTAGAGACATTCAGTACTTC. Residues: CASSSGTRDIQYF.

The rearrangement links TRBV27 to TRBJ1-4; D call uncertain. There are 14 residues in the CDR3. The V and J ends lost 5 bases and 4 bases respectively, with 11 bases between them. The V gene's germline CDR1 is MNHEY and CDR2 SMNVEV (reference sequence). CDR3 region: CASSTRRYNEKLFF. CDR3 sequence (DNA): TGTGCCAGCAGTACCAGGCGATATAATGAAAAACTGTTTTTT.

This clonotype has just a few counts. The J gene is TRBJ1-1, the V gene TRBV29-1; perhaps TRBD1 as D (5 bases). Germline-derived CDR1 and CDR2 are SQVTM and ANQGSEA. Trimming removed 6 bases at V and 5 bases at J, with 7 bases between. This CDR3 is 10 amino acids long. For the CDR3, the DNA is TGCAGCGTGGGGGTTACTGAAGCTTTCTTT. Translating it yields CSVGVTEAFF.

This chain links TRBV27 with TRBJ2-2; D remains unclear. The V end was cut by 5 bases, the J end by 4 bases, with 14 bases between. The CDR3 is 15 residues long. CDR1 and CDR2 from the germline V gene are MNHEY and SMNVEV (reference sequence). This CDR3 reads CASSPRTIGTGELFF. The CDR3 DNA reads TGTGCCAGCAGTCCGCGTACTATTGGCACCGGGGAGCTGTTTTTT.

This clonotype was observed many times. The rearrangement uses TRBV6-4 and TRBJ1-2; unclear D gene. The length of the CDR3 is 12 residues. In germline, CDR1 is MRHNA, CDR2 SNTAGT. V lost 2 bases and J 8 bases, leaving 9 bases between the germline ends. CDR3 protein: CASSDVGNGYTF. In DNA, the CDR3 is TGTGCCAGCAGTGACGTGGGGAACGGCTACACCTTC.

The chain couples TRBV9 to TRBJ2-2; possibly TRBD2 for D (6 bases). Trimming stripped 2 bases from V and 0 bases from J, with 8 bases between. Per germline, CDR1 SGDLS and CDR2 YYNGEE. The CDR3 spans 15 residues. As DNA, the CDR3 is TGTGCCAGCAGCGTCGGGGGAGCGAACACCGGGGAGCTGTTTTTT. Amino acids: CASSVGGANTGELFF.

This clonotype appeared a few times. The V call is TRBV20-1, the J call TRBJ1-3; D unresolved. Trimming cost V 6 bases and J 0 bases, with 12 bases left between them. Germline V gene data show CDR1 as DFQATT and CDR2 as SNEGSKA (reference sequence). This CDR3 is built from 14 residues. CDR3 residues: CSATDGSSGNTIYF. CDR3 DNA: TGCAGTGCCACGGACGGCAGCTCTGGAAACACCATATATTTT.

The genes are TRBV5-1 and TRBJ2-7, with TRBD1 matching 8 bases. V gave up 4 bases and J gave up 0 bases; unmatched junction bases: 6. Germline CDR1 and CDR2: SGHRS and YFSETQ. CDR3 length: 15 amino acids. CDR3 bases: TGCGCCAGCAGCGGGACAGGATGGGGCTCCTACGAGCAGTACTTC. Translating it yields CASSGTGWGSYEQYF. Full variable domain (outside the CDR3, taken from reference TRBV5-1 and TRBJ2-7): KAGVTQTPRYLIKTRGQQVTLSCSPISGHRSVSWYQQTPGQGLQFLFEYFSETQRNKGNFPGRFSGRQFSNSRSEMNVSTLELGDSALYLCASSGTGWGSYEQYFGPGTRLTVT.

The V and J genes are TRBV28 and TRBJ2-7; 11 positions match TRBD2. The CDR3 runs to 15 residues. Germline V gene sequence: CDR1 MDHEN, CDR2 SYDVKM. J gave up 2 bases and V 6 bases, and 6 bases lay outside the gene matches. Written as DNA, the CDR3 is TGTGCCAGCAGATCCGGGACTAGCGGTACCTACGAGCAGTACTTC. Its translation: CASRSGTSGTYEQYF.

The rearrangement joins TRBV19 to TRBJ1-5, with 9 positions matching TRBD1. V gave up 5 bases and J gave up 4 bases; unmatched junction bases: 12. The CDR3 consists of 17 residues. Germline values: CDR1 LNHDA, CDR2 SQIVND (reference sequence). The CDR3 spells CASSSPGTGQTNQPQHF. CDR3 nucleotide sequence: TGTGCCAGTAGTTCCCCCGGGACAGGGCAGACAAATCAGCCCCAGCATTTT.

Concerning this clonotype itself: This may be a read error: a much more frequent sequence differs by one nucleotide. This CDR3 fails to terminate in the conserved phenylalanine or tryptophan, so it likely reflects a read error. The rearrangement joins TRBV6-1 to TRBJ1-3; D is uncertain. The CDR3 totals 15 residues. Germline loops: CDR1 MNHNS, CDR2 SASEGT. Trimming removed 0 bases from V and 0 bases from J, with 6 bases in between. DNA for the CDR3: TGTGCCAGCAGTGAAGCCGGCCACTCTGGAAACACCATATATTTG. It translates to CASSEAGHSGNTIYL.

J is TRBJ1-5 and V is TRBV27; 8 bases match TRBD1. The CDR3 is 15 amino acids. The V gene's germline CDR1 is MNHEY and CDR2 SMNVEV (reference sequence). V shed 3 bases and J 4 bases; nucleotides not matched to a gene: 5. The CDR3 nucleotides read TGTGCCAGCAGTTTGAGCAGGGGGCGAAATCAGCCCCAGCATTTT. It yields the protein CASSLSRGRNQPQHF.